The 11 T cell receptor beta chains below were found in one sample sequenced in a study of blood T cell repertoires in COVID-19. Sequencing was performed with immunoSEQ multiplex PCR; in TCRdb, only in-frame clones are kept and a portion is missing. The sample holds roughly 75,000 clones, 75% to 95% seen once. The sample was peripheral blood. The receptors shown here come from a human donor in a cohort sampled during active COVID-19.

This chain joins TRBV19 and TRBJ2-7; 7 nucleotides match TRBD1. This CDR3 spans 14 amino acids. The junction had 6 bases not matched to a gene; V was cut back by 5 bases and J by 2 bases. Germline values: CDR1 LNHDA, CDR2 SQIVND (reference sequence). The CDR3 region has the DNA TGTGCCAGTAGTCCGCGACAGGGAGCCTACGAGCAGTACTTC. Protein sequence: CASSPRQGAYEQYF.

This chain links TRBV7-9 with TRBJ1-4; D gene ambiguous. V was shortened by 2 bases and J by 4 bases, with 14 bases between the two germline ends. The CDR3 consists of 16 residues. Germline V gives CDR1 SEHNR, CDR2 FQNEAQ (reference sequence). CDR3 bases: TGTGCCAGCAGCTTAAGTTTGACTCCGATTAATGAAAAACTGTTTTTT. Amino acid sequence: CASSLSLTPINEKLFF.

This sequence joins TRBV19 and TRBJ1-3; D remains unclear. V was trimmed by 3 bases and J by 0 bases, leaving 15 bases between them. The CDR3 runs to 17 residues. Germline V lookup: CDR1 LNHDA, CDR2 SQIVND (reference sequence). The CDR3 nucleotides are TGTGCCAGTAGTATGAAGCGCGGAGGGAGCTCTGGAAACACCATATATTTT. As protein: CASSMKRGGSSGNTIYF.

The chain recombines TRBV5-1 with TRBJ2-5; D not resolved. The germline V and J ends were trimmed by 5 bases and 2 bases, with 4 bases remaining between them. Germline V gene lookup returns CDR1 SGHRS and CDR2 YFSETQ. The CDR3 extends over 11 amino acids. The CDR3, as DNA: TGCGCCAGCAGTTTACAAGAGACCCAGTACTTC. Translated, it gives CASSLQETQYF. Based on the CDR3 plus reference TRBV5-1 and TRBJ2-5, the full variable domain is KAGVTQTPRYLIKTRGQQVTLSCSPISGHRSVSWYQQTPGQGLQFLFEYFSETQRNKGNFPGRFSGRQFSNSRSEMNVSTLELGDSALYLCASSLQETQYFGPGTRLLVL.

The J gene is TRBJ1-5, the V gene TRBV6-5; no clear D gene. CDR3 length: 13 residues. CDR1 and CDR2 from the germline V gene are MNHEY and SVGAGI. V was shortened by 6 bases and J by 0 bases, with 6 bases between the two germline ends. The CDR3 bases are TGTGCCAGCAGGGAGAATAGCAATCAGCCCCAGCATTTT. It yields the protein CASRENSNQPQHF.

This chain links TRBV7-6 with TRBJ1-4; a weak D match, TRBD1 (6 bases). CDR1 and CDR2 from the germline V gene are SGHVS and FNYEAQ. The CDR3 contains 14 residues. Trimming took 2 bases from V and 8 from J, leaving 12 bases between them. CDR3 protein: CASSLQGLREKLFF. CDR3 sequence (DNA): TGTGCCAGCAGCTTACAGGGGTTACGGGAAAAACTGTTTTTT. Combining the CDR3 with reference TRBV7-6 and TRBJ1-4 gives the whole variable domain GAGVSQSPRYKVTKRGQDVALRCDPISGHVSLYWYRQALGQGPEFLTYFNYEAQQDKSGLPNDRFSAERPEGSISTLTIQRTEQRDSAMYRCASSLQGLREKLFFGSGTQLSVL.

The genes are TRBV7-2 and TRBJ2-2; TRBD1 agrees at 7 bases. Germline CDR1 and CDR2: SGHTA and FQGNSA. The CDR3 spans 16 residues. The V gene end was trimmed by 5 bases and the J gene end by 0 bases; junction bases not matched to a gene: 6. CDR3 sequence: CASSPTGEANTGELFF. DNA for the CDR3: TGTGCCAGCAGCCCTACAGGGGAAGCGAACACCGGGGAGCTGTTTTTT.

In this sample, this clone turned up once. The chain combines TRBV12-5 with TRBJ2-5; possible D gene TRBD1, 6 bases. The germline V and J ends were trimmed by 6 bases and 9 bases, with 11 bases remaining between them. This CDR3 has 11 residues. From germline, CDR1 is LGHNT and CDR2 FRNRAP. In nucleotides, the CDR3 is TGTGCTAGTGGCACTACAGGGTCCCAGTACTTC. Its protein is CASGTTGSQYF.

CDR3: CASSPRLSETSTDTQYF. Written as DNA, the CDR3 is TGTGCCAGCAGCCCCCGACTTAGCGAAACTAGCACAGATACGCAGTATTTT. The chain joins TRBV9 to TRBJ2-3; weak D call: TRBD2 (5 bases). Germline loops: CDR1 SGDLS, CDR2 YYNGEE. This CDR3 is 17 amino acids long. V gave up 4 bases and J gave up 0 bases, with 18 bases separating them.

The chain recombines TRBV7-2 with TRBJ2-3; TRBD1 matches at 7 bases. V lost 5 bases and J lost 6; bases outside the gene matches: 8. CDR3 length: 14 residues. Germline assignment: CDR1 SGHTA and CDR2 FQGNSA. CDR3 in amino acids: CASSDRDSSDTQYF. As DNA, the CDR3 is TGTGCCAGCAGCGACCGGGACAGCTCGGATACGCAGTATTTT.

V usage is TRBV18 and J usage is TRBJ1-3; 9 nucleotides line up with TRBD1. The junction had 1 base not matched to a gene; V was cut back by 6 bases and J by 4 bases. Germline-derived CDR1 and CDR2 are KGHSH and LQKENI. This CDR3 is 13 amino acids long. The CDR3 DNA is TGTGCCAGCTCGACAGGGGGAGGAAACACCATATATTTT. Translating gives CASSTGGGNTIYF. The complete variable domain, with remaining parts taken from reference TRBV18 and TRBJ1-3, reads NAGVMQNPRHLVRRRGQEARLRCSPMKGHSHVYWYRQLPEEGLKFMVYLQKENIIDESGMPKERFSAEFPKEGPSILRIQQVVRGDSAAYFCASSTGGGNTIYFGEGSWLTVV.